Sequencing of this T cell receptor (beta chain) was carried out in a study of regulatory T cells in long-lasting Graves disease. The authors built TCR beta libraries using iRepertoire HTBI primers and Arm-PCR of CDR3 regions. TCRdb reprocessed the multiplex PCR reads via MiXCR and lists one record per CDR3 protein. The sample shows hundreds of thousands of distinct CDR3 sequences, less than 20% of them seen only once. In this sample, this clonotype turned up many times. The junction departs from the called germline gene at one end, perhaps through a read error. The time point is: newly diagnosed GD, antithyroid drugs for less than 3 months. Extracted RNA from PBMCs served as the source of the TCR library. Separately, the same data were catalogued under a study of T cells in Graves' hyperthyroidism and ophthalmopathy.

The specimen comprised peripheral blood mononuclear cells (PBMCs), sampled at new diagnosis, from a patient treated with antithyroid drugs. The TCR originated in a woman aged 25-40 years with Graves disease.

The CDR3 DNA reads TGTGCCAGCAGCCAACCATGGGGACATACCCAGTATTTT. Translation gives CASSQPWGHTQYF. The V gene is TRBV3-1, the J gene TRBJ2-3, with a possible D match to TRBD1 (6 bases). CDR1 and CDR2 (germline): LGHDT, YNNKEL (reference sequence). This CDR3 spans 13 amino acids.